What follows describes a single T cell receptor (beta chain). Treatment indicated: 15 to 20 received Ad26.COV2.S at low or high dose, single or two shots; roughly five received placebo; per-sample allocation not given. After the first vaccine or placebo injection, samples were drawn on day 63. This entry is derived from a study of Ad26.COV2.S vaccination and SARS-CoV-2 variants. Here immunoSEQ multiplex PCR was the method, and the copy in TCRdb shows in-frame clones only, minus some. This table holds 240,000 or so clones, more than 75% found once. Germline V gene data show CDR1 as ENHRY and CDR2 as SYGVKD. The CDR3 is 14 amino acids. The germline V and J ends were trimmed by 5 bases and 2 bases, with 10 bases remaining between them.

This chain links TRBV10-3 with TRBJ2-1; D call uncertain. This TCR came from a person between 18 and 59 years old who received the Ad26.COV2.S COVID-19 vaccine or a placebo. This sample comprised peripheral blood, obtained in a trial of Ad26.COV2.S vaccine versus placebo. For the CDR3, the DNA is TGTGCCATCAGTCCCGTTCCGACCTACAATGAGCAGTTCTTC. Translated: CAISPVPTYNEQFF.